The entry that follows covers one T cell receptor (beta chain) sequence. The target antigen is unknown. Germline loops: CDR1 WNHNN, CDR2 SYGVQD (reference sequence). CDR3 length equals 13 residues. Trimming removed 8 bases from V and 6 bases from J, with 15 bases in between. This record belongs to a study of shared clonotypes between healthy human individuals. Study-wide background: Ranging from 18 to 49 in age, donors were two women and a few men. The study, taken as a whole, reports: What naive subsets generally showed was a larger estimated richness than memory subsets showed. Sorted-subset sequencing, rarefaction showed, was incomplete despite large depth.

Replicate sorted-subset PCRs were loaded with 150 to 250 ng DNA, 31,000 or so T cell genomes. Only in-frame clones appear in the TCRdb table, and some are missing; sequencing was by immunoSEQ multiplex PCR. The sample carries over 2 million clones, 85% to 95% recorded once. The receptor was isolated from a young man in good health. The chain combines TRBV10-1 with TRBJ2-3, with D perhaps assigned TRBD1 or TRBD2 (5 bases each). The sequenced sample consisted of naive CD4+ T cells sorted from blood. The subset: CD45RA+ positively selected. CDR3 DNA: TGCGCCAGCGGGGGATCCAAAGGGGATACGCAGTATTTT. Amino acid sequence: CASGGSKGDTQYF.